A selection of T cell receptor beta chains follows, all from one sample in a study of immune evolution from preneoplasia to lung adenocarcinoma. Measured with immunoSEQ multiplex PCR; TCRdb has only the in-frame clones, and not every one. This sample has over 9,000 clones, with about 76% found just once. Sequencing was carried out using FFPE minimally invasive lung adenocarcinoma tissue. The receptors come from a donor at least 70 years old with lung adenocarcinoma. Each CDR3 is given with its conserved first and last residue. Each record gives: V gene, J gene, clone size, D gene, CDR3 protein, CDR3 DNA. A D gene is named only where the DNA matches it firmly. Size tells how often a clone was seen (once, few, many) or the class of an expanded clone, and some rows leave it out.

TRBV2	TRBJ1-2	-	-	CASSEGGGYGYTF	TGTGCCAGCAGTGAAGGGGGCGGCTATGGCTACACCTTC
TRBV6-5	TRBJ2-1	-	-	CASSPLLRSYNEQFF	TGTGCCAGCAGCCCCCTTCTTCGCTCCTACAATGAGCAGTTCTTC
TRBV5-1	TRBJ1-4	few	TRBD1	CASSAGQGGTNEKLFF	TGCGCCAGCAGCGCAGGACAGGGGGGAACTAATGAAAAACTGTTTTTT
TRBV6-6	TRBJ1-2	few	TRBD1	CASTLDRGNYGYTF	TGTGCCAGCACCCTAGACAGGGGGAACTATGGCTACACCTTC
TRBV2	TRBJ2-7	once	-	CASSQDIGTSYEQYF	TGTGCCAGCAGTCAGGACATAGGGACCTCCTACGAGCAGTACTTC
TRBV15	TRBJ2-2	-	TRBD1	CATSRLQGANTGELFF	TGTGCCACCAGCAGATTACAGGGGGCGAACACCGGGGAGCTGTTTTTT
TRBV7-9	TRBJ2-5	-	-	CASSPGSHSLTQYF	TGTGCCAGCAGCCCCGGGTCCCATAGTCTGACCCAGTACTTC
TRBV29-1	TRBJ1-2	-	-	CSVDSGLNYGYTF	TGCAGCGTTGATTCAGGGCTGAACTATGGCTACACCTTC
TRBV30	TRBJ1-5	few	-	CAWADGSNQPQHF	TGTGCCTGGGCGGACGGTAGCAATCAGCCCCAGCATTTT
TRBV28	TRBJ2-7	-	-	CASSLFGRVVYEQYF	TGTGCCAGCAGTTTATTCGGCAGGGTGGTGTACGAGCAGTACTTC
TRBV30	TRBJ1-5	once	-	CAWSPPPPRTDGHF	TGTGCCTGGAGTCCCCCGCCCCCAAGGACCGATGGGCATTTT
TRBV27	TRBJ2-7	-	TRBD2	CASSSGTSGIGEQYF	TGTGCCAGCAGTTCTGGGACTAGCGGGATCGGCGAGCAGTACTTC
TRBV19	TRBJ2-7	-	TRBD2	CASSRSLAGATYEQYF	TGTGCCAGTAGTAGAAGCCTAGCGGGAGCTACCTACGAGCAGTACTTC
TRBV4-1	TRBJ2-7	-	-	CASSQDRAAYEQYF	TGCGCCAGCAGTCAAGATAGGGCCGCCTACGAGCAGTACTTC
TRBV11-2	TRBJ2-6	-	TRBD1	CASSVTGTGANVLTF	TGTGCCAGCAGCGTGACAGGGACTGGGGCCAACGTCCTGACTTTC
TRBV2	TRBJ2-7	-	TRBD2	CASSDGLADLYEQYF	TGTGCCAGCAGTGATGGACTAGCGGACCTCTACGAGCAGTACTTC
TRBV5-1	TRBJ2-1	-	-	CASQSFGGVTYNEQFF	TGCGCCAGCCAATCCTTCGGCGGTGTGACCTACAATGAGCAGTTCTTC
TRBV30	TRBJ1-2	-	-	CAWSGRVNPYTF	TGTGCCTGGAGTGGAAGGGTGAATCCCTACACCTTC
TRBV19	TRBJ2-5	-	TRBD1	CASRDRGEQGETQYF	TGTGCCAGTAGGGACAGGGGAGAACAGGGAGAGACCCAGTACTTC
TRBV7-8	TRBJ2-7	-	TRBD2	CASSFGLAGGHEQYF	TGTGCCAGCAGCTTCGGACTAGCGGGAGGGCACGAGCAGTACTTC
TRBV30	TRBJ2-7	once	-	CAWSVGGYGYEQYF	TGTGCCTGGAGTGTAGGGGGATATGGCTACGAGCAGTACTTC
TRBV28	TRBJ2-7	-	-	CASSRLSGSSYEQYF	TGTGCCAGCAGTCGTCTTTCCGGGAGCTCCTACGAGCAGTACTTC
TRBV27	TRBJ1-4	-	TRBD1	CASRQTGVGEKLFF	TGTGCCAGCAGACAAACAGGGGTCGGGGAAAAACTGTTTTTT
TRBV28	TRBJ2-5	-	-	CASSLGQQTQYF	TGTGCCAGCAGTTTAGGGCAGCAGACCCAGTACTTC
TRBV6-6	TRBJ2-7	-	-	CASRTQGYEQYF	TGTGCCAGCAGAACCCAGGGTTACGAGCAGTACTTC
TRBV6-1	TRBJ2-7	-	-	CASSEGLGEGYEQYF	TGTGCCAGCAGTGAAGGATTAGGAGAAGGGTACGAGCAGTACTTC
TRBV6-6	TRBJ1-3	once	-	CASSQTGGNTIYF	TGTGCCAGCAGCCAGACAGGAGGAAACACCATATATTTT
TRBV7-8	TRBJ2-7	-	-	CASSLVGGGINEQYF	TGTGCCAGCAGCTTAGTAGGAGGGGGCATCAACGAGCAGTACTTC
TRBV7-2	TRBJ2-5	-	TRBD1	CASSLAQGAQYF	TGTGCCAGCAGCTTAGCGCAGGGGGCCCAGTACTTC
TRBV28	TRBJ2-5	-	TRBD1	CASSSGGWETQYF	TGTGCCAGCAGTTCAGGGGGCTGGGAGACCCAGTACTTC
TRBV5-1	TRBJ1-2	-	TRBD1	CASSTDRGNYGYTF	TGCGCCAGCAGCACGGACAGGGGTAACTATGGCTACACCTTC
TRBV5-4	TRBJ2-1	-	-	CASSTPNFNEQFF	TGTGCCAGCAGCACCCCTAACTTCAATGAGCAGTTCTTC
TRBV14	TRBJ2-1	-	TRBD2	CASSQGGGTSGISSYNEQFF	TGTGCCAGCAGCCAAGGAGGGGGGACTAGCGGGATTTCCTCCTACAATGAGCAGTTCTTC
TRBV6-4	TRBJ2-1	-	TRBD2	CASSPGLAGVDEQFF	TGTGCCAGCAGTCCAGGACTAGCGGGAGTGGATGAGCAGTTCTTC
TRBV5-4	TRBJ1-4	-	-	CASSPARGVKLFF	TGTGCCAGCAGCCCCGCCCGGGGGGTAAAACTGTTTTTT
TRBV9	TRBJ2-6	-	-	CASSVGSGRVLTF	TGTGCCAGCAGCGTAGGTAGCGGCCGGGTCCTGACTTTC
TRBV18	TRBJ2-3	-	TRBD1	CASSPGTGPPTDTQYF	TGTGCCAGCTCACCAGGGACAGGCCCCCCCACAGATACGCAGTATTTT
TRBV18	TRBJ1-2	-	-	CASSPPTTEFYGYTF	TGTGCCAGCTCACCACCTACTACGGAGTTCTATGGCTACACCTTC
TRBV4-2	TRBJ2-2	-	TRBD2	CASSHVTGTTNTGELFF	TGTGCCAGCAGCCACGTGACCGGGACTACGAACACCGGGGAGCTGTTTTTT
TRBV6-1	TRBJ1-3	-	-	CASSVNRVGNTIYF	TGTGCCAGCAGTGTTAACAGGGTTGGAAACACCATATATTTT
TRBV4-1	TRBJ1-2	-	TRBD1	CASSQVLSGQGQSGYTF	TGCGCCAGCAGCCAAGTGCTGAGCGGACAGGGACAGTCTGGCTACACCTTC
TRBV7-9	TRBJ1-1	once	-	CASSLAGRMNTEAFF	TGTGCCAGCAGCTTAGCGGGCAGGATGAACACTGAAGCTTTCTTT
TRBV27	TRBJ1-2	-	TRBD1	CASSLSWGQNRENNYGYTF	TGTGCCAGCAGTTTATCGTGGGGACAGAACCGAGAAAATAACTATGGCTACACCTTC
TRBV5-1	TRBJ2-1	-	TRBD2	CASSTGLAGGVDEQFF	TGCGCCAGCAGCACCGGACTAGCGGGAGGGGTGGATGAGCAGTTCTTC
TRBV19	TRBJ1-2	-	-	CASSLNYNYGYTF	TGTGCCAGTAGCCTGAACTATAACTATGGCTACACCTTC
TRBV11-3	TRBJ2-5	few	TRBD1	CASSPGTGGSEETQYF	TGTGCCAGCAGCCCTGGGACAGGGGGGAGTGAGGAGACCCAGTACTTC
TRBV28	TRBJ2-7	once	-	CASSSRRAGRSPYEQYF	TGTGCCAGCAGTTCCCGTCGGGCTGGGCGCAGCCCCTACGAGCAGTACTTC
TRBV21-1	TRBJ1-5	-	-	CASSTRTGLGPQHF	TGTGCCAGCAGCACCCGGACAGGATTGGGGCCCCAGCATTTT
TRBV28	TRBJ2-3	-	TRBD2	CASSSPTSGTDTQYF	TGTGCCAGCAGTTCCCCGACTAGCGGCACAGATACGCAGTATTTT
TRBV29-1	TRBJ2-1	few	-	CSVESLGGSNEQFF	TGCAGCGTTGAAAGTCTAGGGGGTAGCAATGAGCAGTTCTTC
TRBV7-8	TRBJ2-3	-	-	CASSLEEGYTDTQYF	TGTGCCAGCAGCTTAGAGGAGGGGTACACAGATACGCAGTATTTT
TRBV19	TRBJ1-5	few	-	CASSTPGSNQPQHF	TGTGCCAGTAGTACCCCAGGGAGCAATCAGCCCCAGCATTTT
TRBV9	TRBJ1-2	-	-	CASALSFGDQGYTF	TGTGCCAGCGCCCTAAGCTTCGGAGACCAAGGCTACACCTTC
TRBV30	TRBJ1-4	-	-	CAWSVRGYGMGRSEKLFF	TGTGCCTGGAGTGTGCGAGGTTACGGGATGGGTCGATCGGAAAAACTGTTTTTT
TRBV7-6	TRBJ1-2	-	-	CASSPYLSGSGANYGYTF	TGTGCCAGCAGCCCCTACTTATCGGGAAGTGGGGCAAACTATGGCTACACCTTC